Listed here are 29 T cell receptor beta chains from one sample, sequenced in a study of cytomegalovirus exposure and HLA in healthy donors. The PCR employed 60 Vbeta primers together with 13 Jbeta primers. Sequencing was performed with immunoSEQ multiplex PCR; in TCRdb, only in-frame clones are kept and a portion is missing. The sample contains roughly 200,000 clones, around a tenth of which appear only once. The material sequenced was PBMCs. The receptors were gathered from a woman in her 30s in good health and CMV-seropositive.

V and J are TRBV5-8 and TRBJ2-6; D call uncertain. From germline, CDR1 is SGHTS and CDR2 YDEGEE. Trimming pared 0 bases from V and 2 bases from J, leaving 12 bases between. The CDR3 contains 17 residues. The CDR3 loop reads CASSLDPLGAGANVLTF. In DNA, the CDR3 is TGTGCCAGCAGCTTGGATCCGTTGGGCGCTGGGGCCAACGTCCTGACTTTC.

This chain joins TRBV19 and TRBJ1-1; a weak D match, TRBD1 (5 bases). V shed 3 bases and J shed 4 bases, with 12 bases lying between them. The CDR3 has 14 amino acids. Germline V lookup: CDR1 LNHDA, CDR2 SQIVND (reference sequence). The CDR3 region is CASSIWGVGTEAFF. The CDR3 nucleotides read TGTGCCAGTAGTATCTGGGGGGTAGGCACTGAAGCTTTCTTT. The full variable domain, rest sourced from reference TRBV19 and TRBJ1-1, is DGGITQSPKYLFRKEGQNVTLSCEQNLNHDAMYWYRQDPGQGLRLIYYSQIVNDFQKGDIAEGYSVSREKKESFPLTVTSAQKNPTAFYLCASSIWGVGTEAFFGQGTRLTVV.

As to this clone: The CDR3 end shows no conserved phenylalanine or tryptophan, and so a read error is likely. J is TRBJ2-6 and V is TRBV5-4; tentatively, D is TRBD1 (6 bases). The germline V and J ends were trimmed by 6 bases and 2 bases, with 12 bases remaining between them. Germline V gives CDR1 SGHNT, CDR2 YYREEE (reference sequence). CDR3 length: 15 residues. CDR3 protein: CASKGEGAGANVLTV. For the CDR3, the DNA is TGTGCCAGCAAGGGGGAAGGGGCTGGGGCCAACGTCCTGACTGTC.

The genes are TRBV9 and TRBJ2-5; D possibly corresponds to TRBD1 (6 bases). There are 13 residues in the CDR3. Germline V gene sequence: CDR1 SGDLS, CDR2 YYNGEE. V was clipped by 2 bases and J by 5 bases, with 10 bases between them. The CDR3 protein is CASSVRGLETQYF. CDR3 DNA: TGTGCCAGCAGCGTGAGGGGGTTGGAGACCCAGTACTTC. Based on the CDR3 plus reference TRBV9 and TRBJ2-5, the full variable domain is DSGVTQTPKHLITATGQRVTLRCSPRSGDLSVYWYQQSLDQGLQFLIQYYNGEERAKGNILERFSAQQFPDLHSELNLSSLELGDSALYFCASSVRGLETQYFGPGTRLLVL.

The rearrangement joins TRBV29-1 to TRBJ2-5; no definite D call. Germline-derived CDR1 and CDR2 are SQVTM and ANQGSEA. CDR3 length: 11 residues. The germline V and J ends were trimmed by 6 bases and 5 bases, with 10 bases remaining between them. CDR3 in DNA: TGCAGCGTCCCTCTTGAGGAGACCCAGTACTTC. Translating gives CSVPLEETQYF.

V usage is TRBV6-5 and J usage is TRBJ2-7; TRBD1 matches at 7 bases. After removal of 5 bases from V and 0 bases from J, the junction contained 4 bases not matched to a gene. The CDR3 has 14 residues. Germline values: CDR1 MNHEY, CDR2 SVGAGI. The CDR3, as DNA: TGTGCCAGCAGTGTGACAGGGAGCTCCTACGAGCAGTACTTC. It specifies CASSVTGSSYEQYF.

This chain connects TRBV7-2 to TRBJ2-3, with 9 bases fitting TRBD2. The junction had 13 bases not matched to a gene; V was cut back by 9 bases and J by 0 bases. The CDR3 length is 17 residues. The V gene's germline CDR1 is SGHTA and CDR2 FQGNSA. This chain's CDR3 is CASSDSQTSGSTDTQYF. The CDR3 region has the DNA TGTGCCAGTTCCGATTCCCAGACTAGCGGCAGCACAGATACGCAGTATTTT.

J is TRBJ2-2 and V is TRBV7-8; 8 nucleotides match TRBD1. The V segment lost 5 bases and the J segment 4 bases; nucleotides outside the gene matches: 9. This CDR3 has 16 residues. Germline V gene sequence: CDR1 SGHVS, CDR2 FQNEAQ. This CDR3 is CASSQQGARVTGELFF. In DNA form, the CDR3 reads TGTGCCAGCAGCCAGCAGGGGGCGCGTGTCACCGGGGAGCTGTTTTTT.

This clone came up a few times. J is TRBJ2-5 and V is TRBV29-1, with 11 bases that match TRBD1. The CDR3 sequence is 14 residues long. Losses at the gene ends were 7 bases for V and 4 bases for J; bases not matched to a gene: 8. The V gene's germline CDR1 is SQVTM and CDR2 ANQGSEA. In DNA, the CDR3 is TGCAGCGCCAAAGGGACAGGGGGGGGAGAGACCCAGTACTTC. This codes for CSAKGTGGGETQYF.

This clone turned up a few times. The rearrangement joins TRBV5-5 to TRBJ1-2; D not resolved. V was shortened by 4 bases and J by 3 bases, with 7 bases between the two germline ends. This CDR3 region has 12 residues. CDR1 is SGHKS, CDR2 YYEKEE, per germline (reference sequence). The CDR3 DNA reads TGTGCCAGCAGCGGAGGGTACTATGGCTACACCTTC. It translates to CASSGGYYGYTF.

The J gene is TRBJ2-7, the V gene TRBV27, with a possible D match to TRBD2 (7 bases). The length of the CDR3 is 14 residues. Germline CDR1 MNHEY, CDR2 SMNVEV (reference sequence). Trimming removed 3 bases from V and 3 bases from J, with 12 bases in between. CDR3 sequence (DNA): TGTGCCAGCAGTTTGCTCGGGGGGCGCTACGAGCAGTACTTC. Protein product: CASSLLGGRYEQYF.

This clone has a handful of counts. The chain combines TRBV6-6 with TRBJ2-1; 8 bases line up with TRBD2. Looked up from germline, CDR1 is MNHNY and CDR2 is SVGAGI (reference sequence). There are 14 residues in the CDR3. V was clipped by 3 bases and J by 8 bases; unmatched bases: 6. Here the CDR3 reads CASSYREGLDEQFF. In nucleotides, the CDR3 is TGTGCCAGCAGTTATCGGGAGGGCCTGGATGAGCAGTTCTTC.

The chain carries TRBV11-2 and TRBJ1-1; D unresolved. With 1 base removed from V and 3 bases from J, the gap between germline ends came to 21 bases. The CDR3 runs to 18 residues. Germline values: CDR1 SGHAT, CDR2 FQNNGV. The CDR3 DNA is TGTGCCAGCAGCTTAGTAGATGGGCCGGGAAGACCTGACACTGAAGCTTTCTTT. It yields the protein CASSLVDGPGRPDTEAFF.

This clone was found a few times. In DNA form, the CDR3 reads TGCGCCAGCAGCTTGGTTGGCACCCAGCAAGAGACCCAGTACTTC. It yields the protein CASSLVGTQQETQYF. The chain has TRBV5-1 and TRBJ2-5; D uncertain. Trimming took 0 bases from V and 2 from J, leaving 11 bases between them. The CDR3 consists of 15 residues. The germline V gene has CDR1 SGHRS and CDR2 YFSETQ.

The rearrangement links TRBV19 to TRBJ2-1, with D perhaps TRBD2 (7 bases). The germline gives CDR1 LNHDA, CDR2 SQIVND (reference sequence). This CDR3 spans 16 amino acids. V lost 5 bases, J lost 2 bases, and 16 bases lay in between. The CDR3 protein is CASSLPGGRAYNEQFF. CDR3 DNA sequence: TGTGCCAGTAGTCTCCCGGGGGGCCGGGCCTACAATGAGCAGTTCTTC.

In DNA, the CDR3 is TGTGCCAGCAGCCGACAAGAGCGGATTCTATCCGATGAGCAGTTCTTC. Protein sequence: CASSRQERILSDEQFF. The rearrangement links TRBV7-2 to TRBJ2-1; maybe TRBD2 (5 bases). Per germline, CDR1 SGHTA and CDR2 FQGNSA. V lost 5 bases to trimming and J lost 8 bases, with 22 bases between them. The CDR3 sequence is 16 residues long. Complete variable domain (other parts from reference TRBV7-2 and TRBJ2-1): GAGVSQSPSNKVTEKGKDVELRCDPISGHTALYWYRQSLGQGLEFLIYFQGNSAPDKSGLPSDRFSAERTGGSVSTLTIQRTQQEDSAVYLCASSRQERILSDEQFFGPGTRLTVL.

The CDR3 loop reads CASSLGGAGGPGETQYF. As DNA, the CDR3 is TGTGCCAGCAGCTTAGGGGGAGCGGGAGGGCCCGGAGAGACCCAGTACTTC. The chain recombines TRBV7-7 with TRBJ2-5; TRBD2 agrees at 10 bases. Germline V gene lookup returns CDR1 SSHAT and CDR2 FNYEAQ (reference sequence). Losses at the gene ends were 1 base for V and 4 bases for J; bases not matched to a gene: 9. There are 17 residues in the CDR3.

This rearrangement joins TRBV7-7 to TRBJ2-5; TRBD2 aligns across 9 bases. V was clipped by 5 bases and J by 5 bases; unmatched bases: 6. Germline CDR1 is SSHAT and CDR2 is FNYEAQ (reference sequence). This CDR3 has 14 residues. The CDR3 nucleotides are TGTGCCAGCAGCCTTAGCGGGAGCCGTGAGACCCAGTACTTC. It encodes CASSLSGSRETQYF.

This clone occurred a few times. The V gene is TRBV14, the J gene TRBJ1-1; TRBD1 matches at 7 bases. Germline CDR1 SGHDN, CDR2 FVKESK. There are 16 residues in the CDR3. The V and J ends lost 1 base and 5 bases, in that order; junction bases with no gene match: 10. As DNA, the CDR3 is TGTGCCAGCAGCCAAGTGAGGGGGCCGGGGCATACTGAAGCTTTCTTT. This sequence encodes CASSQVRGPGHTEAFF.

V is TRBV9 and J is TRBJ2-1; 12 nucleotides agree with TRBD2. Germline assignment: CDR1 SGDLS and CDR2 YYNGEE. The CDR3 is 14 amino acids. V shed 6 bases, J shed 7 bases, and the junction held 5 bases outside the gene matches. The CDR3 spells CASTRLAGVNEQFF. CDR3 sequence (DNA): TGTGCCAGCACCCGACTAGCGGGGGTTAATGAGCAGTTCTTC.

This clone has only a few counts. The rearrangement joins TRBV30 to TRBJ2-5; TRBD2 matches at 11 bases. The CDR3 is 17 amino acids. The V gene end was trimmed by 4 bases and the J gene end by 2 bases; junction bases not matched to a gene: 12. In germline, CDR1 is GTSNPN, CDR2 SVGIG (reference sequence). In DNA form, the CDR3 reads TGTGCCTGGACCACCGGTTGGCTAGCGGGAGGTCAAGAGACCCAGTACTTC. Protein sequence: CAWTTGWLAGGQETQYF.

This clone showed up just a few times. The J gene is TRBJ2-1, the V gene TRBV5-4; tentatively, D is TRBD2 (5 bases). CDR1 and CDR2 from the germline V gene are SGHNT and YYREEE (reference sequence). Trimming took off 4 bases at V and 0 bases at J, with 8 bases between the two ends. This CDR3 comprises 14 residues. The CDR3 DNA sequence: TGTGCCAGCAGCGAGGAGGTCTCCTACAATGAGCAGTTCTTC. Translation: CASSEEVSYNEQFF.

In DNA, the CDR3 is TGTGCCAGCTCCCCCGCGGGGGTACAAGAGACCCAGTACTTC. Residues: CASSPAGVQETQYF. J is TRBJ2-5 and V is TRBV6-6; TRBD2 matches 7 bases. V trimming: 8 bases; J trimming: 2 bases; junction bases outside the gene matches: 8. The CDR3 covers 14 residues. Germline V gene data show CDR1 as MNHNY and CDR2 as SVGAGI (reference sequence).

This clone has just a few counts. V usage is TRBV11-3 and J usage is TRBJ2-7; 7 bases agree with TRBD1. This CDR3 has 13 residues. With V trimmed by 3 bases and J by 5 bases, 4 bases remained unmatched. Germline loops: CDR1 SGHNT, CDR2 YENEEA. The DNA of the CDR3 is TGTGCCAGCAGCTTCGATCAGGGGGACGAGCAGTACTTC. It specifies CASSFDQGDEQYF.

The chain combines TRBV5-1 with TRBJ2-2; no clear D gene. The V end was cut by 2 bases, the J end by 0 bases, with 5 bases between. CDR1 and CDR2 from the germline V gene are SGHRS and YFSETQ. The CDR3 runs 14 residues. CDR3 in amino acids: CASSFETNTGELFF. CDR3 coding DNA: TGCGCCAGCAGCTTTGAGACGAACACCGGGGAGCTGTTTTTT.

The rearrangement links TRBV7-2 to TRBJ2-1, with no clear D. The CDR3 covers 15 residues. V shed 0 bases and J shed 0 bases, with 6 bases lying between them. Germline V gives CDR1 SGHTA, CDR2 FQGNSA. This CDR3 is CASSLAWSSYNEQFF. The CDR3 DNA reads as TGTGCCAGCAGCTTAGCCTGGAGCTCCTACAATGAGCAGTTCTTC.

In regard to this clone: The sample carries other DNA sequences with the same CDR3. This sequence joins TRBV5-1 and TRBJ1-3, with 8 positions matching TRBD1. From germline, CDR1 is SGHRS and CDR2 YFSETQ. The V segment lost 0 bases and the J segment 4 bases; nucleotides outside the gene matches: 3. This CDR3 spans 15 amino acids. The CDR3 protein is CASSLGQGAGNTIYF. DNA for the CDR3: TGCGCCAGCAGCTTGGGGCAGGGGGCAGGAAACACCATATATTTT.

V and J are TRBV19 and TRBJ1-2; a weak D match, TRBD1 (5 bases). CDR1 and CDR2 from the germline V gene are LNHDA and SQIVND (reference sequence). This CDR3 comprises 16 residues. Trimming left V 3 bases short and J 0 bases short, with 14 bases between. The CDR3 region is CASSIGQGRSNYGYTF. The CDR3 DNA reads TGTGCCAGTAGTATTGGCCAGGGAAGGTCTAACTATGGCTACACCTTC.

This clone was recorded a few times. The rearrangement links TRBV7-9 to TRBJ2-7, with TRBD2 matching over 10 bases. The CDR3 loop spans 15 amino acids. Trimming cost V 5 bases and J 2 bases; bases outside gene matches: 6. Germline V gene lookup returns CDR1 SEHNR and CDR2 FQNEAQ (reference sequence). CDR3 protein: CASSGSGRWAYEQYF. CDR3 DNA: TGTGCCAGCAGCGGTAGCGGGAGGTGGGCCTACGAGCAGTACTTC.